This entry features one T cell receptor beta chain sequence. Its target is not known. CDR1 MDHEN and CDR2 SYDVKM come from the germline V gene. This CDR3 is 13 amino acids long. V was cut by 6 bases and J by 4 bases, with 10 bases left in between. The data originate from a study of cytomegalovirus exposure and HLA in healthy donors. Using immunoSEQ multiplex PCR, the repertoire was profiled, and TCRdb retains in-frame clones only, with some absent. In the table there are about 160,000 clones, roughly nine tenths of which are singletons. The donors were members of the approximately 130-subject validation cohort (separate from the roughly 700-subject first cohort). Findings of the study overall: There were three CMV-associated chains whose specificity for CMV antigens was confirmed in vitro. 164 TCR beta chains were listed as cytomegalovirus-associated. A later analysis found first-cohort TCR clusters tended to co-occur in the 110 or so validation repertoires.

The specimen sequenced was PBMCs. The chain joins TRBV28 to TRBJ1-5; D ambiguous. The receptor comes from a young woman in good health and CMV-seronegative. CDR3 bases: TGTGCCAGCAGGACCAGCGATAATCAGCCCCAGCATTTT. This encodes CASRTSDNQPQHF.